What follows are 20 T cell receptor beta chains derived from one specimen sequenced in a study of shared clonotypes between healthy human individuals. Libraries were prepared by immunoSEQ multiplex PCR; TCRdb keeps only in-frame clonotypes and omits some of them. The sample has over 850,000 clones, approximately 78% seen once. The source material was memory CD4+ T cells from PBMCs. Subset: CD45RA-negative fraction. The receptors come from a man aged 18 to 29 in good health. Some clones in this sample may be carry-over from other donors' samples.

V and J are TRBV29-1 and TRBJ2-6; D ambiguous. The CDR3 spans 14 residues. The germline gives CDR1 SQVTM, CDR2 ANQGSEA. V lost 2 bases to trimming and J lost 0 bases, with 5 bases between them. CDR3 amino acids: CSVEQDSGANVLTF. In nucleotides, the CDR3 is TGCAGCGTTGAACAGGACTCTGGGGCCAACGTCCTGACTTTC.

Remarks on this clone: The junction does not match germline at one end; this may be a read error. The J gene is TRBJ2-1, the V gene TRBV7-9, with 15 nucleotides matching TRBD2. Germline V gene sequence: CDR1 SEHNR, CDR2 FQNEAQ (reference sequence). CDR3 length: 17 residues. DNA of the CDR3: TGTGCCAGCAGCCGGGGACTAGCGGGAGGCTCCCACAATGAGCAGTTCTTC. Residues: CASSRGLAGGSHNEQFF.

The chain uses TRBV14 and TRBJ2-2; D unclear. The CDR3 loop spans 13 amino acids. Trimming left V 4 bases short and J 3 bases short, with 6 bases between. Germline CDR1 reads SGHDN; CDR2 reads FVKESK. CDR3: CASSPPYTGELFF. The CDR3, as DNA: TGTGCCAGCAGCCCGCCTTACACCGGGGAGCTGTTTTTT.

The chain joins TRBV7-8 to TRBJ1-5; no firm D call. From germline, CDR1 is SGHVS and CDR2 FQNEAQ. CDR3 length equals 13 residues. The V and J ends lost 3 bases and 4 bases respectively, with 7 bases between them. CDR3: CASSFFPNQPQHF. DNA of the CDR3: TGTGCCAGCAGCTTTTTTCCGAATCAGCCCCAGCATTTT.

This sequence joins TRBV20-1 and TRBJ2-7; D is uncertain. The germline gives CDR1 DFQATT, CDR2 SNEGSKA (reference sequence). The CDR3 is 11 residues long. V was trimmed by 3 bases and J by 6 bases, leaving 9 bases between them. CDR3: CSASQRFEQYF. The CDR3 nucleotides read TGCAGTGCTAGTCAGCGTTTCGAGCAGTACTTC.

The J gene is TRBJ1-4, the V gene TRBV6-1; a weak D match, TRBD1 (6 bases). The CDR3 loop spans 11 amino acids. Trimming removed 6 bases from V and 10 bases from J, with 9 bases in between. Germline CDR1 and CDR2: MNHNS and SASEGT. CDR3 DNA: TGTGCCAGCAGAGGAGGGGGAAAACTGTTTTTT. Protein: CASRGGGKLFF.

J is TRBJ2-7 and V is TRBV27; 7 nucleotides align to TRBD2. This CDR3 is 15 amino acids long. The germline V gene has CDR1 MNHEY and CDR2 SMNVEV (reference sequence). V lost 5 bases to trimming and J lost 0 bases; unmatched junction nucleotides: 7. CDR3 loop: CASSPRREPSYEQYF. CDR3 nucleotides: TGTGCCAGCAGTCCTCGGCGGGAGCCCTCCTACGAGCAGTACTTC.

The chain couples TRBV18 to TRBJ1-1; a weak D match, TRBD1 (5 bases). Per germline, CDR1 KGHSH and CDR2 LQKENI. The CDR3 contains 14 residues. V was cut by 2 bases and J by 4 bases, with 11 bases left in between. The CDR3 here is CASSPLGVLTEAFF. Here the CDR3 DNA reads TGTGCCAGCTCACCATTGGGGGTCCTCACTGAAGCTTTCTTT.

This clone was seen more than once but under ten times. The chain joins TRBV7-2 to TRBJ1-2, with no clear D. Trimming took off 3 bases at V and 7 bases at J, with 12 bases between the two ends. Looked up from germline, CDR1 is SGHTA and CDR2 is FQGNSA. This CDR3 spans 13 amino acids. Written as DNA, the CDR3 is TGTGCCAGCAGCTTCTGGGGTGGGAGTGGCTACACCTTC. This translates into CASSFWGGSGYTF.

This chain uses TRBV7-2 with TRBJ2-7; 7 bases fit TRBD2. Germline V CDR1 and CDR2: SGHTA, FQGNSA. This CDR3 contains 15 residues. V was clipped by 5 bases and J by 0 bases; unmatched bases: 7. CDR3: CASSRTSALSYEQYF. CDR3 in DNA: TGTGCCAGCAGCCGCACTAGCGCCCTCTCCTACGAGCAGTACTTC.

V usage is TRBV10-3 and J usage is TRBJ2-7, with D maybe TRBD2 (7 bases). The CDR3 has 14 amino acids. CDR1 ENHRY and CDR2 SYGVKD come from the germline V gene. The V gene lost 4 bases and the J gene lost 0 bases, with 10 bases spanning the gap. The CDR3 DNA is TGTGCCATCAGTGTGGGGGGGCACTCCTACGAGCAGTACTTC. Protein sequence: CAISVGGHSYEQYF.

In this sample, this clone turned up once. The chain recombines TRBV7-2 with TRBJ2-7, with D perhaps matching TRBD1 (5 bases). The germline gives CDR1 SGHTA, CDR2 FQGNSA. V lost 1 base, J lost 3 bases, and 13 bases lay in between. The CDR3 has 15 residues. The CDR3 sequence: CASSLGKGSSYEQYF. The CDR3 coding sequence is TGTGCCAGCAGCTTAGGGAAGGGGTCAAGCTACGAGCAGTACTTC.

J is TRBJ2-2 and V is TRBV5-4; 14 positions match TRBD2. The CDR3 runs to 17 residues. The junction had 9 bases not matched to a gene; V was cut back by 4 bases and J by 7 bases. CDR1 and CDR2 from the germline V gene are SGHNT and YYREEE (reference sequence). This chain's CDR3 is CASSQSGTSGRGGELFF. The CDR3 DNA reads TGTGCCAGCAGCCAATCCGGGACTAGCGGGAGAGGCGGGGAGCTGTTTTTT. Using reference TRBV5-4 and TRBJ2-2 for the parts outside the CDR3, the full variable domain is ETGVTQSPTHLIKTRGQQVTLRCSSQSGHNTVSWYQQALGQGPQFIFQYYREEENGRGNFPPRFSGLQFPNYSSELNVNALELDDSALYLCASSQSGTSGRGGELFFGEGSRLTVL.

The chain recombines TRBV5-6 with TRBJ2-5, with D possibly matching TRBD1 (5 bases). This CDR3 is 15 amino acids long. Deletions cut 0 bases from V and 2 bases from J, with 11 bases between. CDR1 and CDR2 from the germline V gene are SGHDT and YYEEEE. The CDR3 loop reads CASSLVGADQETQYF. The CDR3, as DNA: TGTGCCAGCAGCTTGGTAGGGGCGGATCAAGAGACCCAGTACTTC. The variable domain in full, with the rest retrieved from reference TRBV5-6 and TRBJ2-5, is DAGVTQSPTHLIKTRGQQVTLRCSPKSGHDTVSWYQQALGQGPQFIFQYYEEEERQRGNFPDRFSGHQFPNYSSELNVNALLLGDSALYLCASSLVGADQETQYFGPGTRLLVL.

The chain recombines TRBV10-3 with TRBJ2-2; D is perhaps TRBD1 (6 bases). CDR1 is ENHRY, CDR2 SYGVKD, per germline. This CDR3 is built from 14 residues. The germline V and J ends were trimmed by 0 bases and 9 bases, with 11 bases remaining between them. CDR3 protein: CAISESTRDRELFF. The DNA for the CDR3 is TGTGCCATCAGTGAGTCGACCCGGGACAGGGAGCTGTTTTTT.

V gene TRBV28 combines with J gene TRBJ2-1; D gene ambiguous. CDR1 MDHEN and CDR2 SYDVKM come from the germline V gene. Trimming cost V 2 bases and J 7 bases, with 15 bases left between them. This CDR3 has 15 residues. The CDR3 coding sequence is TGTGCCAGCAGTTTAATGTCTCTAACGGATAATGAGCAGTTCTTC. Translation: CASSLMSLTDNEQFF. Combining the CDR3 with reference TRBV28 and TRBJ2-1 gives the whole variable domain DVKVTQSSRYLVKRTGEKVFLECVQDMDHENMFWYRQDPGLGLRLIYFSYDVKMKEKGDIPEGYSVSREKKERFSLILESASTNQTSMYLCASSLMSLTDNEQFFGPGTRLTVL.

As regards this clone: Mismatch with germline at one junction end may stem from a read error. The gene calls are TRBV5-6 and TRBJ2-1, with D unclear. The CDR3 runs 12 residues. The germline gives CDR1 SGHDT, CDR2 YYEEEE. In DNA, the CDR3 is TGCGCCAGCAGCCCCTTACGCGGCGAGCAGTTCTTC. Translated: CASSPLRGEQFF.

J is TRBJ2-7 and V is TRBV7-2, with D possibly TRBD2 on 7 matching bases. The CDR3 is 15 amino acids. The germline V gene has CDR1 SGHTA and CDR2 FQGNSA. Between the trimmed V and J ends, which lost 3 bases and 6 bases, there was a span of 18 bases. The CDR3 nucleotides are TGTGCCAGCAGCTTTAGGAGGGGGGAGGGCCCCGAGCAGTACTTC. Encoded protein: CASSFRRGEGPEQYF.

V usage is TRBV10-3 and J usage is TRBJ1-1; no clear D. Looked up from germline, CDR1 is ENHRY and CDR2 is SYGVKD. Trimming took off 3 bases at V and 3 bases at J, with 11 bases between the two ends. CDR3 size: 14 residues. The CDR3, as DNA: TGTGCCATCAGTGACCCCGACGGCTACACTGAAGCTTTCTTT. This gives the protein CAISDPDGYTEAFF.

V gene TRBV9 combines with J gene TRBJ1-2; 7 bases are a match to TRBD1. J gave up 3 bases and V 4 bases, and 9 bases lay outside the gene matches. This CDR3 region has 15 residues. Per germline, CDR1 SGDLS and CDR2 YYNGEE. DNA of the CDR3: TGTGCCAGCAGCCCCACTCCTGACAGGGACTATGGCTACACCTTC. This codes for CASSPTPDRDYGYTF.